The clone carrying this TCR beta chain was seen ten or more times. As yet, its antigen is unknown. The CDR3 is 14 amino acids. Trimming stripped 5 bases from V and 3 bases from J, with 13 bases between. Germline V gene sequence: CDR1 DFQATT, CDR2 SNEGSKA (reference sequence). Samples came from axillary lymph nodes draining the breast cancer. These data come from a study of breast tumors, draining lymph nodes, adjacent tissues. General study findings and limits: Tumor and nontumor repertoires were significantly more similar in luminal-like than in basal-like breast cancer.

TCRdb processed the multiplex PCR reads anew with MiXCR; each CDR3 protein has one entry. Here the sample spans around 290,000 distinct CDR3 sequences, 30% to 35% being singletons. The sequencing sample was made of axillary lymph node tissue. The J gene is TRBJ1-4, the V gene TRBV20-1; tentatively, D is TRBD1 (5 bases). The source is a female donor with breast cancer. Some clones in this sample may be carry-over from other donors' samples. CDR3 coding DNA: TGCAGTGCTCCTGCTCCGGGGCCTAATGAAAAACTGTTTTTT. It yields the protein CSAPAPGPNEKLFF.